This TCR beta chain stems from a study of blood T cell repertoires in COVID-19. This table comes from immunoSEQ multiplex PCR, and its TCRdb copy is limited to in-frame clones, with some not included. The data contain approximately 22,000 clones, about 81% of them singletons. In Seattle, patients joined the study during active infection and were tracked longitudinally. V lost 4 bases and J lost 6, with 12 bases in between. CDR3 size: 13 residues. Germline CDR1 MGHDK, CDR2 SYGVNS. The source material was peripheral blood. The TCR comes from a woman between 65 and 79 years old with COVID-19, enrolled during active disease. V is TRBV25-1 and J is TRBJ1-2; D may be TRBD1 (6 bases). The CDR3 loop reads CASSVTGSNGYTF. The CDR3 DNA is TGTGCCAGCAGTGTCACAGGGTCTAATGGCTACACCTTC.